Following are 18 T cell receptor beta chains from one sample sequenced in a study of Graves' ophthalmopathy and Graves' hyperthyroidism. TCR beta CDR3 regions were amplified from RNA transcripts. Second-round multiplex PCR followed a first-round RT-PCR using HTBI primers. TCRdb re-derived calls from the multiplex PCR reads in MiXCR, one entry per CDR3 protein. The sample holds approximately 480,000 distinct CDR3 sequences, about 15% seen once. The specimen was blood. Every receptor here comes from a woman under 40 with Graves' ophthalmopathy.

This chain joins TRBV6-1 and TRBJ2-7; D may be TRBD1 (6 bases). The germline V gene encodes CDR1 MNHNS and CDR2 SASEGT. The CDR3 has 12 residues. V was clipped by 6 bases and J by 5 bases, with 11 bases between them. The CDR3 sequence is CASRHRANEQYF. The CDR3 nucleotides are TGTGCCAGCAGGCACAGGGCAAACGAGCAGTACTTC.

The CDR3 sequence is CAISESVGTETQYF. CDR3 sequence (DNA): TGTGCCATCAGTGAGTCGGTCGGGACAGAGACCCAGTACTTC. The chain combines TRBV10-3 with TRBJ2-5, with D perhaps assigned TRBD1 or TRBD2 (5 bases each). Trimming stripped 0 bases from V and 4 bases from J, with 9 bases between. The CDR3 is 14 amino acids. CDR1 and CDR2 (germline): ENHRY, SYGVKD.

This clonotype came up many times. The gene calls are TRBV11-2 and TRBJ2-7, with 7 nucleotides matching TRBD1. The CDR3 covers 17 residues. The V gene end was trimmed by 3 bases and the J gene end by 0 bases; junction bases not matched to a gene: 11. Germline V gives CDR1 SGHAT, CDR2 FQNNGV. The DNA for the CDR3 is TGTGCCAGCAGCTTCGGAACCGGGACAGATCTCTCCTACGAGCAGTACTTC. It specifies CASSFGTGTDLSYEQYF.

This clonotype was observed many times. The chain is built from TRBV10-3 and TRBJ1-6, with D perhaps matching TRBD1 (5 bases). This CDR3 contains 13 residues. V was shortened by 7 bases and J by 8 bases, with 12 bases between the two germline ends. Germline lookup yields CDR1 ENHRY and CDR2 SYGVKD. CDR3 nucleotides: TGTGCCATCACGGCCAGGGTAGATTCACCCCTCCACTTT. Encoded protein: CAITARVDSPLHF.

This clonotype was seen repeatedly, ten times or more. The chain links TRBV6-2 or TRBV6-3 to TRBJ2-5; 11 nucleotides line up with TRBD2. The ends lost 5 bases at V and 0 bases at J; junction bases unmatched: 5. The length of the CDR3 is 16 residues. The germline gives CDR1 MNHEY, CDR2 SVGEGT. CDR3 bases: TGTGCCAGCAGTCGAAGACTAGCGGGATACCAAGAGACCCAGTACTTC. Amino acids: CASSRRLAGYQETQYF.

At least ten counts were recorded for this clonotype. The chain combines TRBV2 with TRBJ1-2; TRBD1 might be the D (6 bases). Germline-derived CDR1 and CDR2 are SNHLY and FYNNEI. The CDR3 consists of 16 residues. Trimming shortened V by 6 bases and J by 1 base, and 18 bases separated the two germline ends. The CDR3 protein is CASSQLMGTSNYGYTF. CDR3 sequence (DNA): TGTGCCAGCAGCCAACTAATGGGGACAAGTAACTATGGCTACACCTTC. Based on the CDR3 plus reference TRBV2 and TRBJ1-2, the full variable domain is EPEVTQTPSHQVTQMGQEVILRCVPISNHLYFYWYRQILGQKVEFLVSFYNNEISEKSEIFDDQFSVERPDGSNFTLKIRSTKLEDSAMYFCASSQLMGTSNYGYTFGSGTRLTVV.

This clonotype showed up many times. This chain joins TRBV6-5 and TRBJ1-5; no reliable D call. This CDR3 has 12 amino acids. V was trimmed by 3 bases and J by 5 bases, leaving 5 bases between them. Per the germline V gene, CDR1 is MNHEY and CDR2 is SVGAGI. This CDR3 reads CASSYSDQPQHF. The CDR3 nucleotides are TGTGCCAGCAGTTATTCTGATCAGCCCCAGCATTTT.

This CDR3 is CAISDPVRVNYGYTF. Here the CDR3 DNA reads TGTGCCATCAGTGACCCGGTGAGGGTTAACTATGGCTACACCTTC. The chain carries TRBV10-3 and TRBJ1-2; D unresolved. The CDR3 extends over 15 amino acids. CDR1 ENHRY and CDR2 SYGVKD come from the germline V gene. V shed 3 bases and J shed 1 base, with 12 bases lying between them.

This clonotype was observed at least ten times. V and J are TRBV5-1 and TRBJ2-5, with 12 bases identical to TRBD2. V shed 4 bases, J shed 7 bases, and the junction held 11 bases outside the gene matches. The CDR3 contains 16 residues. Germline CDR1 SGHRS, CDR2 YFSETQ. The CDR3 protein is CASSPGLAGRSGTQYF. CDR3 bases: TGCGCCAGCAGCCCTGGACTAGCGGGGCGCTCAGGGACCCAGTACTTC.

This clonotype was observed many times. CDR3: CASSSARFVTVGQPQHF. The CDR3 bases are TGTGCCAGCAGCTCCGCCCGATTTGTCACGGTAGGGCAGCCCCAGCATTTT. The chain combines TRBV7-8 with TRBJ1-5; D is ambiguous. The CDR3 is 17 residues long. The V end was cut by 4 bases, the J end by 7 bases, with 23 bases between. CDR1 is SGHVS and CDR2 is FQNEAQ in the germline V gene.

This clonotype turned up a few times. This sequence joins TRBV4-1 and TRBJ1-6, with 7 bases that match TRBD1. J gave up 2 bases and V 0 bases, and 7 bases lay outside the gene matches. The CDR3 has 18 amino acids. CDR1 and CDR2 from the germline V gene are MGHRA and YSYEKL. CDR3 residues: CASSQDSKGATYNSPLHF. The CDR3 DNA reads TGCGCCAGCAGCCAAGATAGTAAGGGGGCAACCTATAATTCACCCCTCCACTTT.

At least ten counts were recorded for this clonotype. The chain joins TRBV6-5 to TRBJ1-1; unclear D gene. V shed 6 bases and J shed 1 base, with 15 bases lying between them. The CDR3 consists of 15 residues. From germline, CDR1 is MNHEY and CDR2 SVGAGI. For the CDR3, the DNA is TGTGCCAGCAGCTCGCCACTGAACCGGAACACTGAAGCTTTCTTT. Its translation: CASSSPLNRNTEAFF.

This clonotype was detected many times. This sequence joins TRBV4-1 and TRBJ1-5; maybe TRBD1 (6 bases). Trimming removed 0 bases at V and 4 bases at J, with 16 bases between. CDR1 is MGHRA, CDR2 YSYEKL, per germline. The CDR3 runs 17 residues. The CDR3 is CASSQEGGGRLNQPQHF. CDR3 DNA sequence: TGCGCCAGCAGCCAAGAGGGCGGGGGCCGACTGAATCAGCCCCAGCATTTT.

This clonotype was detected ten times or more. The chain is built from TRBV6-5 and TRBJ2-5; D unclear. Germline V gene lookup returns CDR1 MNHEY and CDR2 SVGAGI. This CDR3 is 13 amino acids long. V was clipped by 2 bases and J by 5 bases, with 9 bases between them. CDR3 nucleotide sequence: TGTGCCAGCAGTTACGGGCTGGTGGAGACCCAGTACTTC. Its protein product is CASSYGLVETQYF.

This clonotype was seen ten or more times. The chain combines TRBV7-8 with TRBJ2-2; D tentatively reads TRBD1 or TRBD2 (5 bases each). The germline V and J ends were trimmed by 2 bases and 3 bases, with 13 bases remaining between them. Germline V gives CDR1 SGHVS, CDR2 FQNEAQ. The CDR3 covers 16 residues. This CDR3 is CASSLRGGEDTGELFF. As DNA, the CDR3 is TGTGCCAGCAGCTTACGTGGGGGAGAGGACACCGGGGAGCTGTTTTTT.

Ten or more counts support this clonotype. The rearrangement joins TRBV28 to TRBJ1-3, with 9 bases fitting TRBD1. Germline values: CDR1 MDHEN, CDR2 SYDVKM. The junction had 8 bases not matched to a gene; V was cut back by 5 bases and J by 3 bases. This CDR3 region has 16 residues. CDR3 loop: CASSAPGTGFGNTIYF. In DNA form, the CDR3 reads TGTGCCAGCAGTGCTCCCGGGACAGGGTTTGGAAACACCATATATTTT. Filled out from reference TRBV28 and TRBJ1-3, the complete variable domain reads DVKVTQSSRYLVKRTGEKVFLECVQDMDHENMFWYRQDPGLGLRLIYFSYDVKMKEKGDIPEGYSVSREKKERFSLILESASTNQTSMYLCASSAPGTGFGNTIYFGEGSWLTVV.

The V call is TRBV30, the J call TRBJ2-3; maybe TRBD2 (7 bases). The CDR3 has 14 residues. The V end lost 5 bases, the J end lost 3 bases, and 15 bases lay between the germline ends. CDR1 GTSNPN and CDR2 SVGIG come from the germline V gene (reference sequence). Written as DNA, the CDR3 is TGTGCCTGGTGGGGGGGCCGAGGTACAGATACGCAGTATTTT. This translates into CAWWGGRGTDTQYF.

This clonotype was detected ten times or more. This sequence joins TRBV6-1 and TRBJ1-2; 7 bases align to TRBD1. CDR3 length equals 14 residues. V was clipped by 6 bases and J by 2 bases; unmatched bases: 6. Germline V gene lookup returns CDR1 MNHNS and CDR2 SASEGT. The DNA of the CDR3 is TGTGCCAGCAGCGAACAGGGGCCGAACTATGGCTACACCTTC. It specifies CASSEQGPNYGYTF.